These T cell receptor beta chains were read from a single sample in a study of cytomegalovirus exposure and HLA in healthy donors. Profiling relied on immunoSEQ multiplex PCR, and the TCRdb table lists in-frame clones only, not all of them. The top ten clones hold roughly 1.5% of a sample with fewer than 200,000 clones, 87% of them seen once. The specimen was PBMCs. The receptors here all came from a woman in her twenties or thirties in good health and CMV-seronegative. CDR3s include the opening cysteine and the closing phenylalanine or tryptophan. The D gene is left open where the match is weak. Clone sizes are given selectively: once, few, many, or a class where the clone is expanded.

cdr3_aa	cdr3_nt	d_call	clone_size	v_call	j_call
CASSGDSLEQYF	TGTGCCAGCAGTGGAGACTCCCTCGAGCAGTACTTC	.	.	TRBV2	TRBJ2-7
CASSPGGVSSNEQFF	TGTGCCAGCAGCCCCGGAGGGGTCAGTTCCAATGAGCAGTTCTTC	.	.	TRBV11-3	TRBJ2-1
CSVEGNRGEGYTF	TGCAGCGTTGAAGGGAACAGGGGGGAAGGCTACACCTTC	TRBD1	.	TRBV29-1	TRBJ1-2
CASSRQGPYNEQFF	TGTGCCAGCAGCCGTCAGGGGCCCTACAATGAGCAGTTCTTC	.	.	TRBV11-2	TRBJ2-1
CATNVDRAGETQYF	TGTGCCACCAACGTGGACAGGGCTGGGGAGACCCAGTACTTC	TRBD1	.	TRBV18	TRBJ2-5
CASNGQGDSPLHF	TGTGCCAGCAATGGTCAGGGGGATTCACCCCTCCACTTT	TRBD1	.	TRBV2	TRBJ1-6
CAITTTGGYEQYF	TGTGCCATCACTACTACAGGGGGCTACGAGCAGTACTTC	TRBD1	.	TRBV10-3	TRBJ2-7
CASSHKLRQGMNGYTF	TGTGCCAGCAGCCACAAACTAAGACAGGGAATGAATGGCTACACCTTC	TRBD1	.	TRBV2	TRBJ1-2
CASRGTGRNSPLHF	TGTGCCAGCAGGGGGACAGGGCGAAATTCACCCCTCCACTTT	TRBD1	few	TRBV6-6	TRBJ1-6
CASSLSGAVYGYTF	TGTGCCAGCAGCTTGTCAGGGGCTGTGTATGGCTACACCTTC	.	.	TRBV5-6	TRBJ1-2
CASSRTARGNTGELFF	TGCGCCAGCAGTCGGACGGCTAGGGGAAACACCGGGGAGCTGTTTTTT	.	.	TRBV10-2	TRBJ2-2
CASSIKTGEYNEQFF	TGTGCCAGCTCCATTAAGACAGGGGAATACAATGAGCAGTTCTTC	TRBD1	.	TRBV18	TRBJ2-1
CASSYSGTGFWNEQFF	TGCGCCAGCAGTTACTCCGGGACAGGGTTCTGGAATGAGCAGTTCTTC	TRBD1	.	TRBV5-1	TRBJ2-1
CASSSPGGAVYEQYF	TGTGCCAGCAGCTCCCCGGGGGGGGCCGTCTACGAGCAGTACTTC	TRBD2	.	TRBV7-9	TRBJ2-7
CASSEGLAGTGELFF	TGCGCCAGCAGTGAAGGGTTAGCGGGCACCGGGGAGCTGTTTTTT	TRBD2	.	TRBV10-1	TRBJ2-2